This T cell receptor beta chain was captured in a study of blood T cells in healthy people across ages. The CDR3 contains 18 residues. V dropped 4 bases and J dropped 2 bases, with 23 bases sitting between them. Germline assignment: CDR1 MDHEN and CDR2 SYDVKM. Using a J-beta primer mix together with a sample-barcoded 5' primer, a second PCR was run for roughly 7 to 11 cycles. Using its own MiXCR run on the 5' RACE reads, TCRdb lists one record per CDR3 protein. This sample has about 830,000 distinct CDR3 sequences; about 62% occur once, and the top ten carry 28%. V gene TRBV28 combines with J gene TRBJ1-1; D might be TRBD1 (5 bases). The clonotype was recovered from a man between 25 and 39 years old in good health. The sequenced sample was blood. The CDR3 is CASSYQLGQGRGNTEAFF. The CDR3 DNA reads TGTGCCAGCAGTTACCAACTAGGGCAGGGAAGGGGAAACACTGAAGCTTTCTTT.